The 3 T cell receptor beta chains below come from one sample, sequenced in a study of blood T cells in healthy people across ages. A J-beta primer mix and a sample-barcoded 5' primer were used in a second PCR of about 6 to 12 cycles. TCRdb redid the calling of the 5' RACE reads with MiXCR, one entry per CDR3 protein. Among around 900,000 distinct CDR3 sequences listed, just over 50% were seen once. The sample comprised blood. These receptors all come from a woman aged 55-70 years in good health.

The V gene is TRBV9, the J gene TRBJ1-4, with D unclear. This CDR3 spans 17 amino acids. Germline V CDR1 and CDR2: SGDLS, YYNGEE. The V end lost 0 bases, the J end lost 3 bases, and 15 bases lay between the germline ends. CDR3 DNA sequence: TGTGCCAGCAGCGTAGGGAAGGTCGGAGCGGCTAATGAAAAACTGTTTTTT. It codes for CASSVGKVGAANEKLFF. The complete variable domain, with remaining parts taken from reference TRBV9 and TRBJ1-4, reads DSGVTQTPKHLITATGQRVTLRCSPRSGDLSVYWYQQSLDQGLQFLIQYYNGEERAKGNILERFSAQQFPDLHSELNLSSLELGDSALYFCASSVGKVGAANEKLFFGSGTQLSVL.

This chain uses TRBV15 with TRBJ1-2; no clear D. The CDR3 consists of 13 residues. Trimming took off 11 bases at V and 4 bases at J, with 17 bases between the two ends. CDR1 and CDR2 (germline): LNHNV, YYDKDF (reference sequence). The CDR3 here is CADPGWVIYGYTF. Written as DNA, the CDR3 is TGTGCCGACCCGGGTTGGGTTATCTATGGCTACACCTTC.

This clonotype was seen a handful of times. CDR3 sequence reads: CASSRLQGLLQETQYF. CDR3 DNA sequence: TGCGCCAGCAGCCGATTACAGGGACTACTTCAAGAGACCCAGTACTTC. The chain carries TRBV4-1 and TRBJ2-5, with a weak D call TRBD2 (7 bases). There are 16 residues in the CDR3. V was pared by 4 bases and J by 2 bases, with 17 bases between. Germline lookup yields CDR1 MGHRA and CDR2 YSYEKL.